This T cell receptor (beta chain) was sequenced during a study of blood T cell repertoires in COVID-19. The repertoire was sequenced with immunoSEQ multiplex PCR; TCRdb's copy has only in-frame clones and lacks some. The sample consists of some 180,000 clones, 78% of them appearing once. V gave up 10 bases and J gave up 6 bases, with 13 bases separating them. CDR1 is MDHEN, CDR2 SYDVKM, per germline. The CDR3 runs to 12 residues. This TCR was recovered from an elderly woman with active or convalescent COVID-19. V is TRBV28 and J is TRBJ1-5, with D hard to call. Specimen: peripheral blood. The CDR3 protein is CATRGYGQPQHF. In DNA, the CDR3 is TGTGCCACCCGGGGATACGGTCAGCCCCAGCATTTT.